The 18 T cell receptor beta chains listed next were all sequenced from one sample in a study of T cells in Graves' hyperthyroidism and ophthalmopathy. Template material for amplifying TCR beta CDR3 regions consisted of RNA transcripts. Using the HTBI primer set, a first-round RT-PCR was run on the TCR CDR3. TCRdb processed the multiplex PCR reads anew with MiXCR; each CDR3 protein has one entry. The profile shows over 650,000 distinct CDR3 sequences, just under 45% of them singletons. The material sequenced was peripheral blood or thyroid tissue (not recorded which). Receptors were obtained from an adult man with Graves' disease, either hyperthyroidism or ophthalmopathy (not recorded which).

The chain carries TRBV14 and TRBJ1-6; no definite D call. Trimming left V 0 bases short and J 10 bases short, with 19 bases between. CDR1 and CDR2 from the germline V gene are SGHDN and FVKESK. This CDR3 is built from 17 residues. The CDR3 here is CASSQDPGRTTTSPLHF. CDR3 bases: TGTGCCAGCAGCCAAGATCCCGGCCGTACCACAACCTCACCCCTCCACTTT. The variable domain in full, with the rest retrieved from reference TRBV14 and TRBJ1-6, is EAGVTQFPSHSVIEKGQTVTLRCDPISGHDNLYWYRRVMGKEIKFLLHFVKESKQDESGMPNNRFLAERTGGTYSTLKVQPAELEDSGVYFCASSQDPGRTTTSPLHFGNGTRLTVT.

The genes are TRBV6-5 and TRBJ2-7, with 11 nucleotides matching TRBD1. The CDR3 runs to 13 residues. CDR1 MNHEY and CDR2 SVGAGI come from the germline V gene. V lost 5 bases, J lost 6 bases, and 3 bases stayed unmatched. CDR3 DNA: TGTGCCAGCAGTGAAGGGACAGGGGGCGAGCAGTACTTC. This gives the protein CASSEGTGGEQYF.

This clonotype was seen repeatedly, ten times or more. This chain uses TRBV2 with TRBJ1-5; D is ambiguous. The CDR3 is 14 residues long. V lost 3 bases and J 0 bases, leaving 6 bases between the germline ends. Germline V lookup: CDR1 SNHLY, CDR2 FYNNEI. CDR3 sequence: CASSEADSNQPQHF. CDR3 in DNA: TGTGCCAGCAGTGAGGCTGATAGCAATCAGCCCCAGCATTTT.

This clonotype has a count of ten or more. V is TRBV19 and J is TRBJ1-6; TRBD1 is a possible D gene (6 bases). The CDR3 covers 15 residues. V gave up 0 bases and J gave up 7 bases, with 10 bases separating them. The germline V gene has CDR1 LNHDA and CDR2 SQIVND (reference sequence). The CDR3 reads CASSIERTVNSPLHF. The CDR3 DNA follows: TGTGCCAGTAGTATAGAGCGGACAGTGAATTCACCCCTCCACTTT.

This clonotype was recorded at least ten times. The V gene is TRBV20-1, the J gene TRBJ2-7; the D gene is possibly TRBD1 (6 bases). V lost 5 bases and J 4 bases, leaving 12 bases between the germline ends. CDR1 is DFQATT and CDR2 is SNEGSKA in the germline V gene (reference sequence). The CDR3 loop spans 12 amino acids. CDR3 region: CSARPDSYEQYF. The CDR3, as DNA: TGCAGTGCTCGCCCGGACAGTTACGAGCAGTACTTC.

The chain has TRBV24-1 and TRBJ1-1, with TRBD1 matching over 8 bases. The CDR3 is 10 residues long. The J segment lost 11 bases and the V segment lost 7 bases, leaving 2 bases of the junction unmatched. Germline V CDR1 and CDR2: KGHDR, SFDVKD. The CDR3 DNA follows: TGTGCCACCAGCCGGACAGGGGCTTTCTTT. Translating gives CATSRTGAFF.

The chain couples TRBV20-1 to TRBJ1-1; D is possibly TRBD1 (6 bases). The ends were cut back, 5 bases at V and 0 bases at J, with 19 bases in the middle. CDR1 is DFQATT and CDR2 is SNEGSKA in the germline V gene (reference sequence). The CDR3 covers 16 residues. Here the CDR3 DNA reads TGCAGTGCTCAGGACAGAAATCGGGGCATGAACACTGAAGCTTTCTTT. This codes for CSAQDRNRGMNTEAFF.

The V call is TRBV7-9, the J call TRBJ1-2, with D uncertain. The germline V gene encodes CDR1 SEHNR and CDR2 FQNEAQ (reference sequence). V was shortened by 1 base and J by 3 bases, with 12 bases between the two germline ends. This CDR3 has 15 amino acids. The CDR3 sequence: CASSLDGWEDYGYTF. The CDR3 DNA follows: TGTGCCAGCAGCTTAGATGGCTGGGAAGACTATGGCTACACCTTC.

J is TRBJ1-6 and V is TRBV29-1; 7 nucleotides line up with TRBD1. The CDR3 sequence is 13 residues long. V trimming: 6 bases; J trimming: 7 bases; junction bases outside the gene matches: 6. The germline CDR1 and CDR2 sequences are SQVTM and ANQGSEA. The CDR3 spells CSVGTEENSPLHF. The CDR3 DNA reads as TGCAGCGTGGGGACAGAGGAGAATTCACCCCTCCACTTT.

This clonotype came up a few times. The junction departs from germline at one end; a sequencing error may be responsible. The chain carries TRBV7-3 and TRBJ1-1, with 11 positions matching TRBD1. The CDR3 extends over 18 amino acids. Germline values: CDR1 SGHTA, CDR2 FQGTGA. The CDR3 coding sequence is TGCGCCAGCAGCCAAACACTTATTGGACAGGGGGCGTATACTGAAGCTTTCTTT. It translates to CASSQTLIGQGAYTEAFF.

This sequence joins TRBV20-1 and TRBJ2-7; D is ambiguous. Germline lookup yields CDR1 DFQATT and CDR2 SNEGSKA (reference sequence). The CDR3 is made up of 15 amino acids. Between the trimmed V and J ends, which lost 0 bases and 0 bases, there was a span of 12 bases. The CDR3 loop is CSARDPGKSSYEQYF. CDR3 nucleotides: TGCAGTGCTAGAGATCCCGGTAAAAGCTCCTACGAGCAGTACTTC.

This clonotype was counted ten times or more. The chain combines TRBV5-1 with TRBJ2-7; no clear D gene. The V end lost 4 bases, the J end lost 3 bases, and 5 bases lay between the germline ends. Germline V gene lookup returns CDR1 SGHRS and CDR2 YFSETQ. This CDR3 has 11 residues. In DNA form, the CDR3 reads TGCGCCAGCAGCCTTCACTACGAGCAGTACTTC. Amino acids: CASSLHYEQYF.

This clonotype was picked up many times. The genes are TRBV10-3 and TRBJ2-7, with 11 nucleotides matching TRBD1. With V trimmed by 6 bases and J by 5 bases, 6 bases remained unmatched. CDR1 is ENHRY and CDR2 is SYGVKD in the germline V gene. The CDR3 runs 14 residues. DNA for the CDR3: TGTGCCATCAGAAGCCCGGGACAGGGGGACGAGCAGTACTTC. This gives the protein CAIRSPGQGDEQYF.

The sample holds many counts of this clonotype. This chain connects TRBV24-1 to TRBJ1-5; the D is unclear. Trimming cost V 3 bases and J 0 bases, with 5 bases left between them. Germline lookup yields CDR1 KGHDR and CDR2 SFDVKD. The CDR3 has 14 amino acids. CDR3 coding DNA: TGTGCCACCAGTGATGTCTATAGCAATCAGCCCCAGCATTTT. Its protein product is CATSDVYSNQPQHF.

This clonotype was counted many times. The chain is built from TRBV5-1 and TRBJ1-6; 7 bases map to TRBD1. The V gene end was trimmed by 4 bases and the J gene end by 10 bases; junction bases not matched to a gene: 8. The CDR3 length is 14 residues. The germline CDR1 and CDR2 sequences are SGHRS and YFSETQ. CDR3 sequence: CASSRGQAISPLHF. The CDR3 nucleotides read TGCGCCAGCAGCCGAGGACAGGCGATCTCACCCCTCCACTTT.

CDR3 sequence (DNA): TGTGCCAGCAGTGCGACAGGGGTGAGAGGCTACACCTTC. Protein product: CASSATGVRGYTF. The V and J genes are TRBV2 and TRBJ1-2; TRBD1 matches 8 bases. This CDR3 contains 13 residues. Germline CDR1 is SNHLY and CDR2 is FYNNEI. V was pared by 4 bases and J by 8 bases, with 6 bases of the junction left unmatched.

This clonotype was picked up a small number of times. The V and J genes are TRBV7-9 and TRBJ1-6; D possibly corresponds to TRBD1 (5 bases). The V and J ends lost 1 base and 7 bases respectively, with 17 bases between them. This CDR3 has 17 amino acids. Germline V lookup: CDR1 SEHNR, CDR2 FQNEAQ (reference sequence). The DNA for the CDR3 is TGTGCCAGCAGCTTAGTCTCGGGGGTTCAGGGAAATTCACCCCTCCACTTT. Amino acid sequence: CASSLVSGVQGNSPLHF. The full variable domain, rest sourced from reference TRBV7-9 and TRBJ1-6, is DTGVSQNPRHKITKRGQNVTFRCDPISEHNRLYWYRQTLGQGPEFLTYFQNEAQLEKSRLLSDRFSAERPKGSFSTLEIQRTEQGDSAMYLCASSLVSGVQGNSPLHFGNGTRLTVT.

The CDR3 sequence: CSAHRQGANYGYTF. In DNA form, the CDR3 reads TGCAGTGCCCATCGACAGGGAGCTAACTATGGCTACACCTTC. This chain links TRBV20-1 with TRBJ1-2; 7 nucleotides agree with TRBD1. The CDR3 has 14 amino acids. Germline CDR1 DFQATT, CDR2 SNEGSKA (reference sequence). V gave up 6 bases and J gave up 0 bases; unmatched junction bases: 7.